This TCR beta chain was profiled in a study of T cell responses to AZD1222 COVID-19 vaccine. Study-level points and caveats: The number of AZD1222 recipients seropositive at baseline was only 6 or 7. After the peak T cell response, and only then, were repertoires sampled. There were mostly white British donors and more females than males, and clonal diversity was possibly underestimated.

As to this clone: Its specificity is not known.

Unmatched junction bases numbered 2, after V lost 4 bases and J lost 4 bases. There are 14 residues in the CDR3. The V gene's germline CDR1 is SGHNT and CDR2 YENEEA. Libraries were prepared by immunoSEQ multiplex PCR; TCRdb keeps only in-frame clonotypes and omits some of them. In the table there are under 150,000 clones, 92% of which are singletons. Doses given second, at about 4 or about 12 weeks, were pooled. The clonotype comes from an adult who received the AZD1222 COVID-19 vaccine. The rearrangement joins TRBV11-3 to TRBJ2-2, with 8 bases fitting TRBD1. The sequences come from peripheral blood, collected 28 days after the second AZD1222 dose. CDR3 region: CASSSGQATGELFF. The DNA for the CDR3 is TGTGCCAGCAGCTCGGGACAGGCCACCGGGGAGCTGTTTTTT.